Presented here are 27 T cell receptor beta chains from one specimen sequenced in a study of beta chain features in type 1 diabetes. Expressed TCRB transcripts were sequenced because the isolated RNA had all been reverse transcribed beforehand. Clones were read by immunoSEQ multiplex PCR, and TCRdb kept only the in-frame ones, dropping some. The sample contains roughly 400,000 clones, about 14% of which appear only once. Sequencing used naive CD4+ T cells from blood. The receptors stem from a man aged 25 to 40 in good health.

This clone was seen a handful of times. The V call is TRBV29-1, the J call TRBJ2-7, with D tentatively TRBD1 (5 bases). The CDR3 has 16 amino acids. V lost 6 bases to trimming and J lost 3 bases, with 24 bases between them. The germline V gene encodes CDR1 SQVTM and CDR2 ANQGSEA. CDR3 residues: CSVLASGPDRRYEQYF. Written as DNA, the CDR3 is TGCAGCGTCCTGGCGTCAGGGCCCGACAGACGCTACGAGCAGTACTTC.

Regarding this clone: This may stem from a read error, because a much larger clone lies one nucleotide away. The chain employs TRBV15 and TRBJ1-1; D is unresolved. This CDR3 comprises 14 residues. Per the germline V gene, CDR1 is LNHNV and CDR2 is YYDKDF (reference sequence). V lost 0 bases to trimming and J lost 0 bases, with 5 bases between them. CDR3 sequence: CATSRDIVNTEAFF. DNA of the CDR3: TGTGCCACCAGCAGAGATATCGTGAACACTGAAGCTTTCTTT.

The J gene is TRBJ2-7, the V gene TRBV4-1, with 9 bases matching TRBD1. Looked up from germline, CDR1 is MGHRA and CDR2 is YSYEKL. V lost 0 bases and J lost 9; bases outside the gene matches: 9. The CDR3 covers 15 residues. The CDR3 DNA is TGCGCCAGCAGCCAAGACTCCGGGACAGGGATCGGGCAGTACTTC. This translates into CASSQDSGTGIGQYF.

The chain couples TRBV28 to TRBJ2-7; unclear D gene. Trimming removed 3 bases from V and 0 bases from J, with 18 bases in between. CDR3 length: 17 residues. Germline V CDR1 and CDR2: MDHEN, SYDVKM. CDR3: CASSFLFPLQSSYEQYF. The CDR3, as DNA: TGTGCCAGCAGTTTCCTATTCCCCTTACAGAGCTCCTACGAGCAGTACTTC.

This clone turned up a few times. The CDR3: CASSPTGRPNEQYV. The CDR3 nucleotides read TGTGCCAGCAGCCCGACCGGACGGCCTAACGAGCAGTACGTC. The chain joins TRBV27 to TRBJ2-7; D is undetermined. Trimming took 6 bases from V and 5 from J, leaving 17 bases between them. Germline lookup yields CDR1 MNHEY and CDR2 SMNVEV (reference sequence). The CDR3 spans 14 residues.

In DNA, the CDR3 is TGTGCCAGCAGTGTTTCACTAGCGGGAGGTTATGAGCAGTTCTTC. Its protein product is CASSVSLAGGYEQFF. The chain combines TRBV6-4 with TRBJ2-1; 12 bases agree with TRBD2. CDR1 is MRHNA and CDR2 is SNTAGT in the germline V gene. CDR3 length equals 15 residues. V was pared by 4 bases and J by 8 bases, with 6 bases of the junction left unmatched.

The J gene is TRBJ2-5, the V gene TRBV9; 7 bases map to TRBD2. Trimming took 2 bases from V and 3 from J; bases not matched to a gene: 10. There are 16 residues in the CDR3. CDR1 is SGDLS and CDR2 is YYNGEE in the germline V gene. The DNA of the CDR3 is TGTGCCAGCAGCGTTTCTAGCGGACCAACAGAAGAGACCCAGTACTTC. It codes for CASSVSSGPTEETQYF.

The chain uses TRBV6-1 and TRBJ1-2; possibly TRBD1 for D (5 bases). Deletions cut 7 bases from V and 7 bases from J, with 13 bases between. The CDR3 totals 12 residues. The germline V gene has CDR1 MNHNS and CDR2 SASEGT. This chain's CDR3 is CASTLQVIGYTF. For the CDR3, the DNA is TGTGCCAGCACCCTACAGGTGATTGGCTACACCTTC.

This clone was observed a handful of times. This chain links TRBV7-9 with TRBJ2-7, with 8 positions matching TRBD1. Losses at the gene ends were 2 bases for V and 2 bases for J; bases not matched to a gene: 5. Germline V CDR1 and CDR2: SEHNR, FQNEAQ (reference sequence). This CDR3 has 15 amino acids. The CDR3 sequence: CASSLFGTGTYEQYV. CDR3 bases: TGTGCCAGCAGCTTATTCGGGACAGGTACCTACGAGCAGTACGTC.

This clone was seen a few times. The rearrangement links TRBV12-1 to TRBJ2-7; TRBD2, the table's D call, was not compared with the DNA. TRBV12-1 is shown as a pseudogene. The CDR3 length is 13 residues. CDR3 amino acids: CASITKEVYEQYF. In nucleotides, the CDR3 is TGTGCCAGCATAACTAAGGAAGTCTACGAGCAGTACTTC.

In this sample, this clone turned up many times. The chain employs TRBV29-1 and TRBJ2-7, with 7 positions matching TRBD1. CDR3 length: 12 amino acids. CDR1 is SQVTM, CDR2 ANQGSEA, per germline. Unmatched junction bases numbered 4, after V lost 6 bases and J lost 2 bases. The CDR3 sequence: CSVVGTAYEQYF. The CDR3 nucleotides read TGCAGCGTAGTAGGGACAGCCTACGAGCAGTACTTC.

For the CDR3, the DNA is TGCGCCAGCAGCCCGACAGGTTTCAACAATGAGCAGTTCTTC. It specifies CASSPTGFNNEQFF. The V gene is TRBV4-1, the J gene TRBJ2-1; D is perhaps TRBD1 (6 bases). This CDR3 spans 14 amino acids. The germline CDR1 and CDR2 sequences are MGHRA and YSYEKL. Trimming pared 4 bases from V and 5 bases from J, leaving 12 bases between.

As regards this clone: Other DNA sequences in this sample translate to the same CDR3. The J gene is TRBJ1-2, the V gene TRBV7-9; D ambiguous. Looked up from germline, CDR1 is SEHNR and CDR2 is FQNEAQ (reference sequence). The CDR3 runs 14 residues. Trimming cost V 1 base and J 1 base, with 7 bases left between them. CDR3 protein: CASSLGQSNYGYTF. The CDR3 DNA reads TGTGCCAGCAGCTTAGGGCAGAGTAACTATGGCTACACCTTC.

The rearrangement links TRBV7-9 to TRBJ2-5; D not resolved. CDR1 is SEHNR, CDR2 FQNEAQ, per germline (reference sequence). The CDR3 sequence is 13 residues long. V was cut by 6 bases and J by 5 bases, with 13 bases left in between. The CDR3 DNA follows: TGTGCCAGCAGTCTGGGCCAGGTGGAGACCCAGTACTTC. Its protein product is CASSLGQVETQYF.

J is TRBJ2-7 and V is TRBV10-3; TRBD2 is a possible D gene (6 bases). Germline CDR1 ENHRY, CDR2 SYGVKD. This CDR3 has 12 residues. The V and J ends lost 11 bases and 2 bases respectively, with 13 bases between them. In DNA, the CDR3 is TGTGCCTCCGGGGGACCCACCTACGAGCAGTACTTC. Protein: CASGGPTYEQYF.

This clone occurred a few times. The sample contains more than one DNA sequence encoding this CDR3. The V call is TRBV18, the J call TRBJ2-1; TRBD2 matches 12 bases. The CDR3 runs to 14 residues. The germline gives CDR1 KGHSH, CDR2 LQKENI. Trimming at V came to 3 bases and at J to 7 bases, leaving 1 base not matched to a gene. CDR3 DNA sequence: TGTGCCAGCTCACCTGGACTAGCGGGGAATGAGCAGTTCTTC. Residues: CASSPGLAGNEQFF.

This clone was seen a handful of times. This sequence joins TRBV18 and TRBJ1-5, with D possibly being TRBD1 (6 bases). Germline CDR1 reads KGHSH; CDR2 reads LQKENI. V lost 3 bases to trimming and J lost 6 bases, with 15 bases between them. The CDR3 sequence is 15 residues long. CDR3 DNA sequence: TGTGCCAGCTCACCGGGGCAGGGGCATGGTCAGCCCCAGCATTTT. Encoded protein: CASSPGQGHGQPQHF.

V usage is TRBV19 and J usage is TRBJ2-3; 9 nucleotides agree with TRBD2. The trim removed 4 bases at V and 4 bases at J, leaving 3 bases unmatched. The CDR3 contains 14 residues. CDR1 and CDR2 from the germline V gene are LNHDA and SQIVND (reference sequence). CDR3 in amino acids: CASSTGTSPDTQYF. The CDR3 nucleotides read TGTGCCAGTAGTACTGGGACTAGCCCAGATACGCAGTATTTT.

In regard to this clone: Other DNA sequences in the same sample also yield this CDR3. V usage is TRBV5-4 and J usage is TRBJ1-2, with a weak D call TRBD1 (6 bases). There are 13 residues in the CDR3. CDR1 and CDR2 from the germline V gene are SGHNT and YYREEE (reference sequence). Trimming took off 0 bases at V and 5 bases at J, with 8 bases between the two ends. This chain's CDR3 is CASSLGQDYGYTF. CDR3 coding DNA: TGTGCCAGCAGCTTGGGACAGGATTATGGCTACACCTTC. Variable domain in full (rest from reference TRBV5-4 and TRBJ1-2): ETGVTQSPTHLIKTRGQQVTLRCSSQSGHNTVSWYQQALGQGPQFIFQYYREEENGRGNFPPRFSGLQFPNYSSELNVNALELDDSALYLCASSLGQDYGYTFGSGTRLTVV.

This rearrangement joins TRBV4-1 to TRBJ2-7; 11 bases map to TRBD2. There are 13 residues in the CDR3. Germline assignment: CDR1 MGHRA and CDR2 YSYEKL. V shed 4 bases and J 6 bases; nucleotides not matched to a gene: 2. CDR3 residues: CASSRLAGLEQYF. The CDR3 DNA sequence: TGCGCCAGCAGCCGACTAGCGGGGCTCGAGCAGTACTTC.

V is TRBV30 and J is TRBJ1-1; D possibly corresponds to TRBD1 (6 bases). Germline values: CDR1 GTSNPN, CDR2 SVGIG (reference sequence). V lost 4 bases to trimming and J lost 0 bases, with 9 bases between them. The CDR3 has 13 amino acids. The CDR3 here is CAWTGDMNTEAFF. CDR3 DNA: TGTGCCTGGACAGGGGACATGAACACTGAAGCTTTCTTT.

J is TRBJ1-1 and V is TRBV18; TRBD1 might be the D (5 bases). V lost 6 bases and J lost 0, with 8 bases in between. Germline V lookup: CDR1 KGHSH, CDR2 LQKENI. The length of the CDR3 is 13 residues. CDR3 sequence reads: CASSTVMNTEAFF. CDR3 coding DNA: TGTGCCAGCTCGACAGTCATGAACACTGAAGCTTTCTTT.

This chain connects TRBV5-4 to TRBJ2-1; D perhaps matches TRBD2 (6 bases). The CDR3 has 14 amino acids. V lost 1 base, J lost 4 bases, and 9 bases lay in between. Germline V gene data show CDR1 as SGHNT and CDR2 as YYREEE (reference sequence). For the CDR3, the DNA is TGTGCCAGCAGCTTGTCTGGGACTTACAATGAGCAGTTCTTC. It encodes CASSLSGTYNEQFF.

V and J are TRBV2 and TRBJ1-1, with D possibly TRBD1 on 5 matching bases. The CDR3 runs to 13 residues. CDR1 and CDR2 from the germline V gene are SNHLY and FYNNEI. V lost 8 bases and J 0 bases, leaving 10 bases between the germline ends. The CDR3 protein is CASQGDLNTEAFF. CDR3 sequence (DNA): TGTGCCAGCCAAGGGGACTTGAACACTGAAGCTTTCTTT.

J is TRBJ2-1 and V is TRBV9; 13 bases line up with TRBD2. The CDR3 sequence is 17 residues long. Trimming at V came to 4 bases and at J to 8 bases, leaving 12 bases not matched to a gene. Per germline, CDR1 SGDLS and CDR2 YYNGEE. Written as DNA, the CDR3 is TGTGCCAGCAGCCCCCAACTAGCGGGGGGGCCTTTGTATGAGCAGTTCTTC. Residues: CASSPQLAGGPLYEQFF.

The chain links TRBV7-2 to TRBJ2-1; TRBD2 agrees at 7 bases. The germline gives CDR1 SGHTA, CDR2 FQGNSA. Germline trimming cut 5 bases from V and 6 bases from J; bases unmatched to any gene: 10. This CDR3 spans 15 amino acids. For the CDR3, the DNA is TGTGCCAGCAGCCGACCTGGACTAGTATCCAATGAGCAGTTCTTC. This codes for CASSRPGLVSNEQFF.

This clone occurred a few times. The J gene is TRBJ2-7, the V gene TRBV2; D gene uncertain. CDR1 SNHLY and CDR2 FYNNEI come from the germline V gene. V was pared by 7 bases and J by 5 bases, with 12 bases between. The CDR3 covers 12 residues. DNA for the CDR3: TGTGCCAGCAATCAGAGAACCCACGAGCAGTACGTC. Its translation: CASNQRTHEQYV.